Below, one T cell receptor (beta chain) is given with its context. This specimen includes other DNA sequences encoding the same CDR3. These data come from a study of technical replicates of blood from a handful of donors. J lost 3 bases, V lost 3 bases, and 0 bases had no gene match. CDR1 is LNHDA and CDR2 is SQIVND in the germline V gene (reference sequence). The CDR3 sequence is 13 residues long. Produced via immunoSEQ multiplex PCR; TCRdb's table is partial and in-frame only. The data hold 70,000 to 85,000 clones, with 92% observed a single time. The chain employs TRBV19 and TRBJ2-7, with TRBD1 identical over 9 bases. The source material was T cells isolated from PBMCs. The receptor comes from a human donor in good health. The CDR3 bases are TGTGCCAGTAGTATGGGACAGGGCTACGAGCAGTACTTC. It yields the protein CASSMGQGYEQYF.